This T cell receptor beta chain was identified in a study of shared clonotypes between healthy human individuals (dated by TCRdb to about 2020). In terms of the full investigation: The cohort included a few men and a couple of women between 18 and 49 years of age. To estimate repertoire size and how much clonotypes are shared between individuals, the study performed deep sequencing of blood TCR repertoires from a handful of healthy adults. For each donor, three plates each were used for CD4 naive and CD4 memory, two plates were used for CD8 naive, and one plate was used for CD8 memory. To increase sequencing depth and limit assay-specific biases, different laboratories used diverse techniques to prepare libraries and sequence TCR repertoires. Between about 0.94 and 8.9 billion PBMCs per donor were obtained by leukapheresis. Paper-wide results and their limitations: Even with the large sequencing depth, rarefaction of the sorted-subset datasets indicated that sequencing was incomplete. Sampling was restricted to blood, and TCR repertoires in tissues likely differ from the TCR repertoires found in blood. Pairwise subsampling indicated that sequencing depth was expected to affect the degree of clonotype sharing among donors. Because the study included a small number of donors, the genetic and exposure-history diversity represented was limited. Compared with non-shared clonotypes, clonotypes shared by all four sorted-subset donors had higher generation probabilities. When several donors were compared, the shared fraction of clonotypes was around 4.6% for naive CD4, approximately 3.3% for naive CD8, 2% to 2.5% for memory CD4, and around 0.4% for memory CD8. Naive subsets generally had larger estimated clonotype richness than memory subsets did.

Donors were healthy HIV-negative adults with no recently reported acute infections or vaccinations. All donors were Caucasian adults living in Nashville, Tennessee, USA. CD4+ T cells were enriched through magnetic negative selection, after which naive cells were positively selected on CD45RA and the remaining negative fraction served as the memory subset. After blood collection by leukapheresis, PBMCs were isolated using Ficoll-Histopaque density gradient centrifugation and then cryopreserved in the vapor phase of liquid nitrogen. Purity and quantity of every magnetically sorted T cell population were checked by analytical flow cytometry. Each sorted fraction had its genomic DNA isolated and then quantified by UV absorbance on a Nanodrop 2000c. In regard to this clone: Its antigen is still unknown. No base-level quality is on record; no much larger clone is a single base apart.

Measured from the cysteine to the phenylalanine, the CDR3 is 13 residues long. Only the CDR3 region is kept as DNA, spanning 39 bases read in frame from base 1. V gives up 2 bases and J gives up 2 bases, and the segment between their germline ends measures 6 bases. In the germline V gene, CDR1 corresponds to MNHEY and CDR2 to SVGAGI. Using the deep immunoSEQ assay, multiplex PCR amplified TCR CDR3 regions from genomic DNA. For each cell subset, the extracted genomic DNA was distributed evenly across all wells of several immunoSEQ 96-well plates, and each plate served as one replicate. For sorted subsets, approximately 190 ng genomic DNA, equal to tens of thousands of T cell genomes, was loaded into each replicate PCR. The purified libraries were quantified using a Qubit 3.0 fluorometer, sized with a Bioanalyzer 2100, and then quantified again using the KAPA Library Quantification kit. A separate single-read 150-cycle Illumina NextSeq 550 flow cell was used to sequence each immunoSEQ 96-well plate. Under the source paper's analysis protocol: The immunoSEQ output contained only junctional sequences without quality scores, so filtering could not match that applied to full-length reads. Sequences were annotated with PyIR, a Python wrapper for IgBLAST v1.9, and V/J genes and CDR3 were assigned using IMGT germline references. Reads were filtered out if the reads had weak V/J assignments (E-value above 1e-6), no CDR3, stop codons, out-of-frame junctions, or ambiguous translated residues. V3J clonotypes were defined by identical inferred V gene, J gene, and CDR3 amino acid sequence. The percentage overlap between two repertoires was calculated by dividing the number of shared unique clonotypes by the size of the smaller repertoire. Repertoire richness was assessed with RTK rarefaction, the Chao1 estimator, and Recon v2.1 estimates of unobserved clonotypes. Generation probabilities were computed with OLGA for all TCRbeta clonotypes obtained by the gDNA method from a few donors. Here the immuneACCESS table is served through TCRdb, limited to in-frame sequences with V and J called. Missing clones are a known gap in these copies; in checked studies unresolved V genes cover under half, and the rest lacks a known reason. The D gene and trimming were derived from the DNA, and the V and J assignments and clone size from that table. Here the sample has around 940,000 clones; approximately 80% occur a single time. Roughly 1.5% of the sample is in the top ten clones.

The V and J segments used are TRBV6-5 and TRBJ1-1; no D gene call is confident. The TCR originated in a man between 18 and 35 years old in good health. Sequencing was carried out using memory CD4+ T cells sorted from blood. The cell subset or site label, read with the paper, signifies: CD45RA-negative fraction. In nucleotide form, the sequence is TGTGCCAGCAGTTACATGCGTAACACTGAAGCTTTCTTT. Its protein product is CASSYMRNTEAFF.